The 30 T cell receptor beta chains given below trace back to one sample, sequenced in a study of CD8 T cells in Susac syndrome. The authors reverse transcribed roughly 0.5 to 1 ug RNA with random hexamers. Via MiXCR, TCRdb re-called the immunoSEQ multiplex PCR reads, giving one row per CDR3 protein. The sample lists tens of thousands of distinct CDR3 sequences, roughly 91% occurring once. The sample comprised CD4+ T cells from PBMCs. These receptors were collected from a human donor with Susac syndrome.

This clonotype turned up a few times. The rearrangement links TRBV6-2 or TRBV6-3 to TRBJ2-5; TRBD2 matches at 8 bases. The CDR3 is 14 residues long. Germline-derived CDR1 and CDR2 are MNHEY and SVGEGT. With 8 bases clipped from V and 3 bases from J, the junction kept 8 bases outside the gene matches. CDR3 sequence reads: CASESGGREETQYF. As DNA, the CDR3 is TGTGCCAGCGAAAGCGGGGGACGTGAAGAGACCCAGTACTTC.

CDR3 residues: CASKGQGMSGYTF. The CDR3, as DNA: TGTGCCTCGAAGGGACAGGGGATGAGTGGCTACACCTTC. The chain has TRBV6-5 and TRBJ1-2; 10 nucleotides match TRBD1. This CDR3 is built from 13 residues. Trimming removed 11 bases from V and 7 bases from J; junction bases left unmatched: 10. CDR1 MNHEY and CDR2 SVGAGI come from the germline V gene.

This sequence joins TRBV19 and TRBJ1-1; 9 positions agree with TRBD1. CDR1 LNHDA and CDR2 SQIVND come from the germline V gene (reference sequence). V shed 6 bases and J 6 bases; nucleotides not matched to a gene: 23. The CDR3 runs 19 residues. The CDR3 bases are TGTGCCAGTAGCCGATCTTCGCCCGGACAGGGGAGAAAATCCGCTGAAGCTTTCTTT. This codes for CASSRSSPGQGRKSAEAFF.

This chain joins TRBV7-9 and TRBJ1-2, with D possibly being TRBD1 (5 bases). Germline lookup yields CDR1 SEHNR and CDR2 FQNEAQ (reference sequence). The CDR3 is 16 residues long. V was pared by 5 bases and J by 7 bases, with 23 bases between. The CDR3 sequence: CASSPPNSGTRGGYTF. The CDR3 bases are TGTGCCAGCAGCCCACCCAACTCCGGGACCCGGGGTGGCTACACCTTC.

This sequence joins TRBV7-2 and TRBJ2-3; maybe TRBD1 (6 bases). CDR1 SGHTA and CDR2 FQGNSA come from the germline V gene. Trimming shortened V by 6 bases and J by 0 bases, and 19 bases separated the two germline ends. The CDR3 length is 17 residues. The CDR3 loop reads CASRGGPGPLSTDTQYF. The DNA for the CDR3 is TGTGCCAGCAGAGGGGGACCGGGGCCGCTAAGCACAGATACGCAGTATTTT. The full variable domain, rest sourced from reference TRBV7-2 and TRBJ2-3, is GAGVSQSPSNKVTEKGKDVELRCDPISGHTALYWYRQSLGQGLEFLIYFQGNSAPDKSGLPSDRFSAERTGGSVSTLTIQRTQQEDSAVYLCASRGGPGPLSTDTQYFGPGTRLTVL.

CDR3 protein: CSAPSGPLYEQYF. The CDR3 nucleotides read TGCAGTGCCCCGTCTGGCCCTCTCTACGAGCAGTACTTC. This rearrangement joins TRBV20-1 to TRBJ2-7; no firm D call. The germline V gene encodes CDR1 DFQATT and CDR2 SNEGSKA (reference sequence). V lost 6 bases, J lost 3 bases, and 15 bases lay in between. CDR3 length equals 13 residues.

The rearrangement joins TRBV7-6 to TRBJ2-6, with unresolved D. Between the trimmed V and J ends, which lost 1 base and 0 bases, there was a span of 10 bases. This CDR3 comprises 17 residues. In germline, CDR1 is SGHVS, CDR2 FNYEAQ. The DNA of the CDR3 is TGTGCCAGCAGCTTAGGCGAGAGTCTCTCTGGGGCCAACGTCCTGACTTTC. Its protein is CASSLGESLSGANVLTF.

The rearrangement uses TRBV20-1 and TRBJ1-1; 9 bases are shared with TRBD1. This CDR3 is built from 14 residues. Per the germline V gene, CDR1 is DFQATT and CDR2 is SNEGSKA (reference sequence). In DNA, the CDR3 is TGCAGAGCACTTAAACAGGGGGCGTTCACTGAAGCTTTCTTT. As protein: CRALKQGAFTEAFF.

This clonotype was recorded a few times. The chain carries TRBV28 and TRBJ2-5; D could derive from TRBD1 or TRBD2 (7 bases each). There are 15 residues in the CDR3. Germline CDR1 is MDHEN and CDR2 is SYDVKM. With 8 bases removed from V and 7 bases from J, the gap between germline ends came to 23 bases. The CDR3, as DNA: TGTGCCAGCCGGGGGGCAGGGGGGTTGCTGGGGACCCAGTACTTC. Encoded protein: CASRGAGGLLGTQYF.

The chain carries TRBV7-2 and TRBJ1-2, with D possibly being TRBD1 (6 bases). In germline, CDR1 is SGHTA, CDR2 FQGNSA. This CDR3 has 24 residues. V was trimmed by 0 bases and J by 8 bases, leaving 43 bases between them. For the CDR3, the DNA is TGTGCCAGCAGCTTAGCGTCGGGGGGGCAGGACCGCAGTGAGTTGCGCACTCAAGTGAAAGGCTACACCTTC. Translating gives CASSLASGGQDRSELRTQVKGYTF.

The chain has TRBV19 and TRBJ2-1; maybe TRBD2 (6 bases). The CDR3 is made up of 16 amino acids. The V gene lost 3 bases and the J gene lost 6 bases, with 18 bases spanning the gap. Germline V CDR1 and CDR2: LNHDA, SQIVND (reference sequence). The CDR3 protein is CASSMGGARRLNEQFF. CDR3 bases: TGTGCCAGTAGTATGGGAGGTGCCCGACGACTCAATGAGCAGTTCTTC. Based on the CDR3 plus reference TRBV19 and TRBJ2-1, the full variable domain is DGGITQSPKYLFRKEGQNVTLSCEQNLNHDAMYWYRQDPGQGLRLIYYSQIVNDFQKGDIAEGYSVSREKKESFPLTVTSAQKNPTAFYLCASSMGGARRLNEQFFGPGTRLTVL.

The chain is built from TRBV20-1 and TRBJ1-5; TRBD1 might be the D (5 bases). This CDR3 has 15 residues. Trimming stripped 0 bases from V and 6 bases from J, with 15 bases between. Germline V CDR1 and CDR2: DFQATT, SNEGSKA (reference sequence). CDR3 DNA sequence: TGCAGTGCTAGAGACCCCTATCCCGGGGGTCAGCCCCAGCATTTT. Protein sequence: CSARDPYPGGQPQHF.

The gene calls are TRBV11-2 and TRBJ1-2; a possible D gene is TRBD1 (5 bases). Germline CDR1 SGHAT, CDR2 FQNNGV. This CDR3 has 15 amino acids. V lost 1 base, J lost 9 bases, and 18 bases lay in between. The CDR3 nucleotides read TGTGCCAGCAGCTTAGCGGGACTCAGAGTAATTAGCTACACCTTC. Translating it yields CASSLAGLRVISYTF.

This chain connects TRBV27 to TRBJ2-7; 7 nucleotides line up with TRBD2. V lost 6 bases, J lost 4 bases, and 9 bases stayed unmatched. This CDR3 has 14 residues. CDR1 is MNHEY, CDR2 SMNVEV, per germline (reference sequence). The CDR3 DNA sequence: TGTGCCAGCAGCCGAGGAGCGGGGTGGTACGAGCAGTACTTC. It translates to CASSRGAGWYEQYF.

The chain carries TRBV6-6 and TRBJ2-5, with TRBD2 matching 7 bases. The CDR3 covers 13 residues. V trimming: 6 bases; J trimming: 4 bases; junction bases outside the gene matches: 5. The germline V gene has CDR1 MNHNY and CDR2 SVGAGI (reference sequence). Written as DNA, the CDR3 is TGTGCCAGCAGCCCGGGGGGACGAGAGACCCAGTACTTC. Translation: CASSPGGRETQYF.

V is TRBV6-2 or TRBV6-3 and J is TRBJ1-5; D call uncertain. Germline loops: CDR1 MNHEY, CDR2 SVGEGT. V lost 5 bases and J 0 bases, leaving 11 bases between the germline ends. This CDR3 spans 15 amino acids. In DNA form, the CDR3 reads TGTGCCAGCAGTCCACAGTCCTATAGCAATCAGCCCCAGCATTTT. It yields the protein CASSPQSYSNQPQHF.

The chain carries TRBV25-1 and TRBJ1-2; unclear D gene. The CDR3 runs 13 residues. V was pared by 5 bases and J by 2 bases, with 9 bases between. Germline V lookup: CDR1 MGHDK, CDR2 SYGVNS. The DNA of the CDR3 is TGTGCCAGCAGTACAGAATACAACTATGGCTACACCTTC. Its translation: CASSTEYNYGYTF.

This clonotype appeared a single time. The V and J genes are TRBV11-2 and TRBJ2-1; D not resolved. The germline gives CDR1 SGHAT, CDR2 FQNNGV. There are 12 residues in the CDR3. Trimming took off 3 bases at V and 12 bases at J, with 12 bases between the two ends. The CDR3 sequence: CASSFRRDGQFF. In nucleotides, the CDR3 is TGTGCCAGCAGCTTCCGCCGTGACGGGCAGTTCTTC. Full variable domain (rest looked up from reference TRBV11-2 and TRBJ2-1): EAGVAQSPRYKIIEKRQSVAFWCNPISGHATLYWYQQILGQGPKLLIQFQNNGVVDDSQLPKDRFSAERLKGVDSTLKIQPAKLEDSAVYLCASSFRRDGQFFGPGTRLTVL.

V usage is TRBV4-3 and J usage is TRBJ2-2, with 11 bases that match TRBD2. The CDR3 is 21 residues long. Trimming removed 1 base from V and 0 bases from J; junction bases left unmatched: 13. CDR1 is LGHNA, CDR2 YSLEER, per germline. As DNA, the CDR3 is TGCGCCAGCAGCCAAGGCCCCCTCATCGGACTAGCGGGTTCGAACACCGGGGAGCTGTTTTTT. Its protein is CASSQGPLIGLAGSNTGELFF.

J is TRBJ2-3 and V is TRBV4-2, with TRBD2 identical over 13 bases. Germline CDR1 reads LGHNA; CDR2 reads YNFKEQ. The CDR3 is made up of 17 amino acids. V lost 3 bases, J lost 6 bases, and 9 bases stayed unmatched. As DNA, the CDR3 is TGTGCCAGCAGCCAGGCGTTACTAGCGGGGGGGCAGGATACGCAGTATTTT. It codes for CASSQALLAGGQDTQYF.

This clonotype appeared once. The chain employs TRBV20-1 and TRBJ2-3; D gene uncertain. Germline values: CDR1 DFQATT, CDR2 SNEGSKA (reference sequence). The CDR3 is made up of 13 amino acids. Trimming shortened V by 2 bases and J by 2 bases, and 8 bases separated the two germline ends. This chain's CDR3 is CSARRATTDTQYF. The DNA for the CDR3 is TGCAGTGCTAGACGTGCTACCACAGATACGCAGTATTTT.

The rearrangement joins TRBV28 to TRBJ1-5; a weak D match, TRBD1 (5 bases). From germline, CDR1 is MDHEN and CDR2 SYDVKM. Trimming took 6 bases from V and 5 from J, leaving 20 bases between them. This CDR3 has 16 amino acids. The CDR3 nucleotides read TGTGCCAGCAGGGGGGGAGTTGGCGCCCTTTATCAGCCCCAGCATTTT. Translating gives CASRGGVGALYQPQHF.

V usage is TRBV2 and J usage is TRBJ1-6; a weak D match, TRBD1 (5 bases). Trimming pared 4 bases from V and 10 bases from J, leaving 8 bases between. Germline V gene data show CDR1 as SNHLY and CDR2 as FYNNEI. This CDR3 is built from 12 residues. The CDR3 protein is CASSVRGSPLHF. Here the CDR3 DNA reads TGTGCCAGCAGTGTAAGGGGATCACCCCTCCACTTT.

J is TRBJ1-2 and V is TRBV5-1, with D uncertain. The CDR3 spans 14 residues. Germline-derived CDR1 and CDR2 are SGHRS and YFSETQ. V was pared by 0 bases and J by 2 bases, with 8 bases between. DNA for the CDR3: TGCGCCAGCAGCTTGGAGGTCGGCAACTATGGCTACACCTTC. It is translated as CASSLEVGNYGYTF. Full variable domain (rest looked up from reference TRBV5-1 and TRBJ1-2): KAGVTQTPRYLIKTRGQQVTLSCSPISGHRSVSWYQQTPGQGLQFLFEYFSETQRNKGNFPGRFSGRQFSNSRSEMNVSTLELGDSALYLCASSLEVGNYGYTFGSGTRLTVV.

The chain couples TRBV7-3 to TRBJ2-1; 8 nucleotides agree with TRBD1. From germline, CDR1 is SGHTA and CDR2 FQGTGA. The CDR3 sequence is 16 residues long. The V and J ends lost 4 bases and 8 bases, in that order; junction bases with no gene match: 13. Here the CDR3 reads CASSSPGAGGGYEQFF. CDR3 bases: TGTGCCAGCAGCTCCCCCGGCGCAGGGGGCGGTTATGAGCAGTTCTTC.

This clonotype was seen once. The CDR3 is CASSPKTAPSEKLFF. The CDR3 nucleotides are TGTGCCAGCTCACCAAAGACAGCCCCAAGTGAAAAACTGTTTTTT. The chain recombines TRBV18 with TRBJ1-4; D is perhaps TRBD1 (5 bases). Looked up from germline, CDR1 is KGHSH and CDR2 is LQKENI. This CDR3 is 15 amino acids long. The V end was cut by 2 bases, the J end by 7 bases, with 14 bases between. The whole variable domain, filled in from reference TRBV18 and TRBJ1-4, reads NAGVMQNPRHLVRRRGQEARLRCSPMKGHSHVYWYRQLPEEGLKFMVYLQKENIIDESGMPKERFSAEFPKEGPSILRIQQVVRGDSAAYFCASSPKTAPSEKLFFGSGTQLSVL.

V is TRBV7-2 and J is TRBJ1-2; perhaps TRBD1 as D (5 bases). Germline V gene sequence: CDR1 SGHTA, CDR2 FQGNSA. The CDR3 has 16 residues. Between the trimmed V and J ends, which lost 3 bases and 6 bases, there was a span of 20 bases. The CDR3 DNA sequence: TGTGCCAGCAGCTTCGGAGGGGCAGGGAGACTTCATGGCTACACCTTC. Encoded protein: CASSFGGAGRLHGYTF.

The chain joins TRBV10-3 to TRBJ2-5; either TRBD1 or TRBD2 may fit D (5 bases each). V shed 0 bases and J shed 2 bases, with 19 bases lying between them. The CDR3 sequence is 18 residues long. Germline CDR1 reads ENHRY; CDR2 reads SYGVKD. The DNA for the CDR3 is TGTGCCATCAGTGAGTCTTCTCCCGGGGCAGGGTGGCAAGAGACCCAGTACTTC. Residues: CAISESSPGAGWQETQYF.

The chain links TRBV20-1 to TRBJ2-7; no firm D call. V lost 6 bases and J lost 3, with 12 bases in between. CDR1 DFQATT and CDR2 SNEGSKA come from the germline V gene (reference sequence). The CDR3 has 12 residues. Here the CDR3 reads CSAAHGNYEQYF. CDR3 nucleotides: TGCAGTGCCGCCCATGGGAACTACGAGCAGTACTTC.

The chain has TRBV5-4 and TRBJ2-3, with D uncertain. Germline values: CDR1 SGHNT, CDR2 YYREEE (reference sequence). The ends were cut back, 0 bases at V and 0 bases at J, with 14 bases in the middle. The CDR3 contains 17 residues. CDR3: CASSLAWEGPSTDTQYF. For the CDR3, the DNA is TGTGCCAGCAGCTTGGCCTGGGAAGGTCCCAGCACAGATACGCAGTATTTT.